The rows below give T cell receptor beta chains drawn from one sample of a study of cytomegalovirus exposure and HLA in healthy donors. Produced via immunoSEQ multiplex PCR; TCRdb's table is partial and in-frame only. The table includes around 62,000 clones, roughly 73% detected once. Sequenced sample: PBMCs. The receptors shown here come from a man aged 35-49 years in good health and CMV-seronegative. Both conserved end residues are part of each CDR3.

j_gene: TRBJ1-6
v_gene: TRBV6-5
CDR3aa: CASSKDRAANSPLHF

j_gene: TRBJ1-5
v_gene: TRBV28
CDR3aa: CASYDQGAQPQHF

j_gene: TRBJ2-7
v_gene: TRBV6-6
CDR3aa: CASSFQGPPYEQYF

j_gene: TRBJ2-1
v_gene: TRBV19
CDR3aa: CASSNLAGPNEQFF

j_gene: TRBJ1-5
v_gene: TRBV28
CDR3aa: CASSSGQGNQPQHF

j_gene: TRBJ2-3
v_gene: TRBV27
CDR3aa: CASSLGTGGGDTQYF

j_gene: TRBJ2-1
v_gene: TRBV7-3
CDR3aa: CASSLSYSGGLGEQFF

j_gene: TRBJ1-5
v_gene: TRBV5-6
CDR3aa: CASSLGGDQPQHF

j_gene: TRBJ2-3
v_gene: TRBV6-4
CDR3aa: CASSDNGAVLAGSDTQYF

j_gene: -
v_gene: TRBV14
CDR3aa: CASSVQGLAGTEQYF

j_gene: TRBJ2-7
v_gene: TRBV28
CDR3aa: CASSLIFPGQDYEQYF

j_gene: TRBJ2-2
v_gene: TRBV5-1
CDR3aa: CASSLGQYDTGELFF

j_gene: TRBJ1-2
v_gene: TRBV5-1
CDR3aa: CASSLVPGTNYGYTF

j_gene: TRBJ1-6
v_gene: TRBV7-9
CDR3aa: CASSQGQGRSPLHF

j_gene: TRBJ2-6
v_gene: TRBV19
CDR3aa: CASSPEPGTGGFSTLSGANVLTF

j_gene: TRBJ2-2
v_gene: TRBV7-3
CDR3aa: CASSLLSGANTGELFF

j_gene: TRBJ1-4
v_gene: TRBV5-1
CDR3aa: CASSLGGLGEKLFF

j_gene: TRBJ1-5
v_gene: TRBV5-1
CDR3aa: CASSLEGGSNQPQHF

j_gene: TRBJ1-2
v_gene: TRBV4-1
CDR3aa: CASSLPGDGYTF

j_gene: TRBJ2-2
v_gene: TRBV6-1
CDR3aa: CASSADRGRTGELFF

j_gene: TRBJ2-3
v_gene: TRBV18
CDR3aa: CASSTTSGQSGDTQYF

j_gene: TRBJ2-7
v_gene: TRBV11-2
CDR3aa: CASSPRLAGDYEQYF

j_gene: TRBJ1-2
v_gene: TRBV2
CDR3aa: CASSSQGNYGYIF

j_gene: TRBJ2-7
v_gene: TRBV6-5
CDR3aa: CASSRLAGGYYEQYF

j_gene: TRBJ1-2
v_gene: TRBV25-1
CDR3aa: CASSPNRGGSHGYTF

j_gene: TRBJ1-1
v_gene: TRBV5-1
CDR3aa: CASSPPRGNTEAFF

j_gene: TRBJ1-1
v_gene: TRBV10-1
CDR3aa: CASRGDTEGAEAFF

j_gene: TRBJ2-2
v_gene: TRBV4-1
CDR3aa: CASSQGGRGRTGELFF

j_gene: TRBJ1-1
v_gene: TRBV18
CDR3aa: CASSPSGGHTEAFF

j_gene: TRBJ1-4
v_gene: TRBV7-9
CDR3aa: CASSLTVAQGEKLFF

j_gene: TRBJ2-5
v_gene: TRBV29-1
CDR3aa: CSVPDVSLGETQYF

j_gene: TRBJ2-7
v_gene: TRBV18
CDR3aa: CASSGTSGTYEQYF

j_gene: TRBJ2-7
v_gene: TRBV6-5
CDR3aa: CASRSGQPPDQYF

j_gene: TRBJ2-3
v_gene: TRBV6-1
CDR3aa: CASSRGLGTDTQYF

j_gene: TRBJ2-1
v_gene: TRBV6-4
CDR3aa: CASSEGTGDNEQFF

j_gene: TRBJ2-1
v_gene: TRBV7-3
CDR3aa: CASSLSGPSGGDEQFF

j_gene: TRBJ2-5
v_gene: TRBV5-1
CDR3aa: CASSLVLAGAIQETQYF

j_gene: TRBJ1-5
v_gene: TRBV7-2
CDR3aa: CASSSTVNSNQPQHF

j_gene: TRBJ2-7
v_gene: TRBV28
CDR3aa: CASSFQGSGIGEQYF